The rows below give T cell receptor beta chains drawn from one sample of a study of blood T cell repertoires in COVID-19. The repertoire was sequenced with immunoSEQ multiplex PCR; TCRdb's copy has only in-frame clones and lacks some. This table has about 120,000 clones, approximately 81% appearing once. The specimen sequenced was peripheral blood. Every receptor here comes from a man aged 60 to 69 with acute or convalescent COVID-19. Each CDR3 is given with its conserved first and last residue. D genes are given only for firm matches. Expanded clones are given a class, and other clones once, few, many or no size at all.

cdr3_nt,cdr3_aa,clone_size,v_call,j_call,d_call
TGTGCCAGCAGCTTGGGGGCTAGCGGATACTACAATGAGCAGTTCTTC,CASSLGASGYYNEQFF,-,TRBV5-4,TRBJ2-1,TRBD2
TGTGCCAGCAGCGTATCGGACAGAAACAATGAGCAGTTCTTC,CASSVSDRNNEQFF,-,TRBV9,TRBJ2-1,-
TGTGCCAGCAGCCCAGGGGATGCAACTAATGAAAAACTGTTTTTT,CASSPGDATNEKLFF,-,TRBV5-8,TRBJ1-4,-
TGTGCCAGCAGCCAAGGAGCGGCTTTCCTCTCCTACGAGCAGTACTTC,CASSQGAAFLSYEQYF,-,TRBV3-1/TRBV3-2,TRBJ2-7,-
TGTGCCAGCAGTCCATCCGGGTTGATTCGGCGGGAGATCGGAAGTGAGCAGTTCTTC,CASSPSGLIRREIGSEQFF,once,TRBV28,TRBJ2-1,TRBD2
TGTGCCAGCAGCTTAGCGGGAGGGCCGGCAGATACGCAGTATTTT,CASSLAGGPADTQYF,-,TRBV11-2,TRBJ2-3,TRBD2
TGTGCCAGCAGCCTATTACAGGGGGAGCCCCAGCATTTT,CASSLLQGEPQHF,-,TRBV28,TRBJ1-5,TRBD1
TGTGCCAGCAGCCCGGGACTAGCGGGGGTCAATGAGCAGTTCTTC,CASSPGLAGVNEQFF,-,TRBV4-2,TRBJ2-1,TRBD2
TGCGCCAGCAGCTCTAGGGGGCAGATCCGTTATGGCTACACCTTC,CASSSRGQIRYGYTF,-,TRBV5-1,TRBJ1-2,TRBD1
TGTGCCAGCAGCTTGGACAGGCCGAGCACAGATACGCAGTATTTT,CASSLDRPSTDTQYF,-,TRBV28,TRBJ2-3,TRBD1
TGTGCCAGCAGCCCGTGGGGACAGGGGAACGAAGAGACCCAGTACTTC,CASSPWGQGNEETQYF,-,TRBV3-1/TRBV3-2,TRBJ2-5,TRBD1
TGCAGCGTTGAATGGGGGTCTAGCGGGTCTTACGAGCAGTACTTC,CSVEWGSSGSYEQYF,-,TRBV29-1,TRBJ2-7,TRBD2
TGCAGTGCTAGTCTAAGGGACACCCTCGACGAGCAGTACTTC,CSASLRDTLDEQYF,-,TRBV20-1,TRBJ2-7,-
TGCAGCGTTGCCTCCATCCCTACAGGAGGCTACACCTTC,CSVASIPTGGYTF,once,TRBV29-1,TRBJ1-2,-
TGCGCCAGCGGGCGGGGAAATTCCTACAATGAGCAGTTCTTC,CASGRGNSYNEQFF,-,TRBV5-1,TRBJ2-1,-
TGTGCCAGCTCATACAGGGGAAGAACTAATGAAAAACTGTTTTTT,CASSYRGRTNEKLFF,few,TRBV11-2,TRBJ1-4,TRBD1
TGTGCCAGCAGCTTACTGGGGCAGGGAGGTGATGAGCAGTTCTTC,CASSLLGQGGDEQFF,-,TRBV7-2,TRBJ2-1,-
TGTGCCAGCAGCTACGAAAGGGACAGAGGCTACACCTTC,CASSYERDRGYTF,-,TRBV2,TRBJ1-2,TRBD1
TGTGCCAGCAGCTTAGCTAGGAGTTCCTCCTACAATGAGCAGTTCTTC,CASSLARSSSYNEQFF,-,TRBV11-3,TRBJ2-1,-
TGTGCCTGGAGTTTACCCGGGACAGAAGGAAATCAGCCCCAGCATTTT,CAWSLPGTEGNQPQHF,-,TRBV30,TRBJ1-5,TRBD1